This is a list of T cell receptor beta chains from one sample in a study of shared clonotypes between healthy human individuals. Repertoires were generated with immunoSEQ multiplex PCR, while TCRdb's copy carries only in-frame clones and drops some. The top ten hold 0.1% to 0.15% of the sample, which has 2 million to 2.5 million clones, 90% to 96% seen once. The source material was naive CD4+ T cells sorted from blood. Every receptor here comes from a man aged 18 to 30 in good health. The CDR3 runs from the conserved cysteine through the conserved F or W. The order of the fields is V gene, D gene, J gene, clone size, CDR3 DNA, CDR3 protein. D genes are given only for firm matches. Part of the rows lack a size; the others show once, few, many or a class for expanded clones.

TRBV6-1	-	TRBJ1-6	-	TGTGCCAGCAGTGAGCGGTCCTCACCCCTCCACTTT	CASSERSSPLHF
TRBV2	-	TRBJ2-7	-	TGTGCCAGCAGGTCAGGGGCCTACGAGCAGTACTTC	CASRSGAYEQYF
TRBV28	-	TRBJ2-2	-	TGTGCCAGCACCCCTGGGGGAGGGGGCAGCGGGGAGCTGTTTTTT	CASTPGGGGSGELFF
TRBV4-1	TRBD1	TRBJ1-1	-	TGCGCCAGCAGCCAGGTTATACAGGGGGTCACTGAAGCTTTCTTT	CASSQVIQGVTEAFF
TRBV7-2	TRBD1	TRBJ2-7	-	TGTGCCAGCAGCCAGAGGACAGGTTCCTACGAGCAGTACTTC	CASSQRTGSYEQYF
TRBV5-1	TRBD2	TRBJ2-2	-	TGCGCCAGCAGCTCTAGCGGGAGGGAAGACGGGGAGCTGTTTTTT	CASSSSGREDGELFF
TRBV4-1	TRBD2	TRBJ2-5	-	TGCGCCAGCAGCCAAGATAGGACTAGCGGGCAACAAGAGACCCAGTACTTC	CASSQDRTSGQQETQYF
TRBV2	TRBD1	TRBJ1-6	-	TGTGCCAGCAGTGAAGCGCTTTGGACAGGGGGCCGGTCACCCCTCCACTTT	CASSEALWTGGRSPLHF
TRBV5-1	-	TRBJ2-5	-	TGCGCCAGCAGCTTGGTTTCAGGTCCGGGGACCCAGTACTTC	CASSLVSGPGTQYF
TRBV6-1	-	TRBJ2-7	-	TGTGCCAGCAGTGAGGCACTAGCTGGCGGCGCCGAGCAGTACTTC	CASSEALAGGAEQYF
TRBV10-1	TRBD1	TRBJ1-1	-	TGCGCCAGCAGTGAGACCAGACAGGGGGCAAAAGCTTTCTTT	CASSETRQGAKAFF
TRBV19	TRBD1	TRBJ2-5	-	TGTGCCAGTAGTATAGAAGGGGGCCCCCAAGAGACCCAGTACTTC	CASSIEGGPQETQYF
TRBV28	-	TRBJ2-5	once	TGTGCCAGCTCCCGACCCACAGGGCGGGAGACCCAGTACTTC	CASSRPTGRETQYF
TRBV5-1	TRBD1	TRBJ1-2	-	TGCGCCAGCAGCTTAGGGACAGCGTATGGCTACACCTTC	CASSLGTAYGYTF
TRBV28	-	TRBJ2-2	once	TGTGCCAGCAGTTCCGGGCTAATTGGCACCGGGGAGCTGTTTTTT	CASSSGLIGTGELFF
TRBV18	-	TRBJ2-7	-	TGTGCCAGCTCACCACCGTTCCCAGGAACCTACGAGCAGTACTTC	CASSPPFPGTYEQYF
TRBV18	-	TRBJ2-3	-	TGTGCCAGCTCACCACCGGGGACTCCCGGAGATACGCAGTATTTT	CASSPPGTPGDTQYF
TRBV2	TRBD2	TRBJ2-3	-	TGTGCCAGCACAAGGGGGACTAGCGGCACAGATACGCAGTATTTT	CASTRGTSGTDTQYF
TRBV20-1	-	TRBJ1-2	-	TGCAGTGCTAGAGACTACTATGGCTACACCTTC	CSARDYYGYTF
TRBV4-1	TRBD1	TRBJ1-3	-	TGCGCCAGCAGCCTCACAGGGGGTAGCTCTGGAAACACCATATATTTT	CASSLTGGSSGNTIYF
TRBV6-1	-	TRBJ2-7	-	TGTGCCAGCAGTTGGGGTTCTAACGAGCAGTACTTC	CASSWGSNEQYF
TRBV11-3	TRBD1	TRBJ1-6	-	TGTGCCAGCAGCAAGACAGGGGATTCACCCCTCCACTTT	CASSKTGDSPLHF
TRBV19	-	TRBJ2-2	few	TGTGCCAGTAGGTTTGTGGGGACCGGGGAGCTGTTTTTT	CASRFVGTGELFF
TRBV4-2	TRBD1	TRBJ1-2	-	TGTGCCAGCAGCCGGGGGGCAGGGGGTGACTATGGCTACACCTTC	CASSRGAGGDYGYTF
TRBV6-5	TRBD2	TRBJ2-2	-	TGTGCCAGCAGTTACGCTAGCGGGACGAACACCGGGGAGCTGTTTTTT	CASSYASGTNTGELFF
TRBV25-1	-	TRBJ2-5	-	TGTGCCAGCAGTGCTGCAGGGATCCAACTGCAAGAGACCCAGTACTTC	CASSAAGIQLQETQYF
TRBV18	-	TRBJ1-4	-	TGTGCCAGCTCACCAGGGATATATGAAAAACTGTTTTTT	CASSPGIYEKLFF
TRBV9	-	TRBJ1-2	once	TGTGCCAGCAGCGTAGGAGGCGAAACTAACTATGGCTACACCTTC	CASSVGGETNYGYTF
TRBV14	TRBD2	TRBJ2-1	once	TGTGCCAGCAGCCAGTTGGGACTAGCGGGTAATGAGCAGTTCTTC	CASSQLGLAGNEQFF